What follows are 2 T cell receptor beta chains derived from one specimen sequenced in a study of spatial heterogeneity in lung cancer. Time point in this sample: sample taken at primary tumor resection. In each case, whole RNA from tumor, nontumor lung or frozen PBMC was sequenced unsorted. TCRdb called the 5' RACE reads again in MiXCR, with one record for every CDR3 protein. The sample holds roughly 91,000 distinct CDR3 sequences, about a fifth seen once. The input for sequencing was PBMCs, taken at surgery. These receptors were taken from a male donor with early-stage non-small cell lung cancer.

This clonotype was seen many times. This CDR3 reads CASSQEGSYGYTF. In nucleotides, the CDR3 is TGTGCCAGCAGCCAAGAAGGCTCCTATGGCTACACCTTC. This sequence joins TRBV3-1 and TRBJ1-2; D is unresolved. The germline gives CDR1 LGHDT, CDR2 YNNKEL (reference sequence). The V and J ends lost 0 bases and 4 bases respectively, with 6 bases between them. The CDR3 is 13 amino acids. The variable domain in full, completed from reference TRBV3-1 and TRBJ1-2, reads DTAVSQTPKYLVTQMGNDKSIKCEQNLGHDTMYWYKQDSKKFLKIMFSYNNKELIINETVPNRFSPKSPDKAHLNLHINSLELGDSAVYFCASSQEGSYGYTFGSGTRLTVV.

J is TRBJ1-2 and V is TRBV25-1; a weak D match, TRBD1 (6 bases). Germline V gene sequence: CDR1 MGHDK, CDR2 SYGVNS. This CDR3 region has 14 residues. Trimming pared 0 bases from V and 4 bases from J, leaving 9 bases between. CDR3 DNA: TGTGCCAGCAGTGAATACGACAGGTTCTATGGCTACACCTTC. Translation gives CASSEYDRFYGYTF.